This TCR beta chain was sequenced for a study of cytomegalovirus exposure and HLA in healthy donors. Whole-study results and caveats: For most TCR beta V segments, an earlier analysis put the productive rate at about 87% or about 30% of the time. A later look showed TCR association rates differing by HLA locus, highest for DRB1 and lowest for HLA-C.

Vbeta (60) and Jbeta (13) primers were used in the PCR. Data came from immunoSEQ multiplex PCR; TCRdb stores just in-frame clones and leaves some out. The sample holds some 210,000 clones, over 70% seen once. On this clone itself: The target antigen is unknown.

Sequenced input: PBMCs. This TCR derives from a man in his thirties or forties in good health and CMV-seronegative.

As DNA, the CDR3 is TGTGCCAGCAGTTTGCGAGCGGGAGGTATAAATGAGCAGTTCTTC. Protein sequence: CASSLRAGGINEQFF. V gene TRBV27 combines with J gene TRBJ2-1, with 9 bases identical to TRBD2. CDR3 length: 15 amino acids. Trimming removed 3 bases from V and 7 bases from J; junction bases left unmatched: 7. The germline V gene encodes CDR1 MNHEY and CDR2 SMNVEV (reference sequence).